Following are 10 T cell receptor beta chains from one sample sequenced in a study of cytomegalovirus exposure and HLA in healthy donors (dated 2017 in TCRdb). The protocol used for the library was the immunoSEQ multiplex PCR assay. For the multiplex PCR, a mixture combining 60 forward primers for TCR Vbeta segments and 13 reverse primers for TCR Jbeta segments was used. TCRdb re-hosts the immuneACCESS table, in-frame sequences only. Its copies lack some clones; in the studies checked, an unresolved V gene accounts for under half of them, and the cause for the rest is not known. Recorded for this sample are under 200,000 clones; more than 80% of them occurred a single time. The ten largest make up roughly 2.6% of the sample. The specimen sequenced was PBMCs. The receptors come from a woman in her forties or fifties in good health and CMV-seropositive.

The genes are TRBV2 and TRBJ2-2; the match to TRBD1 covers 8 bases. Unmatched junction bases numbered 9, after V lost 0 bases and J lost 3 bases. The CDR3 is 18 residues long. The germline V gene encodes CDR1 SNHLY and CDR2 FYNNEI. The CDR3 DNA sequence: TGTGCCAGCAGTGAAGCTCCATCAGGGGGCTGGGACACCGGGGAGCTGTTTTTT. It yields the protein CASSEAPSGGWDTGELFF.

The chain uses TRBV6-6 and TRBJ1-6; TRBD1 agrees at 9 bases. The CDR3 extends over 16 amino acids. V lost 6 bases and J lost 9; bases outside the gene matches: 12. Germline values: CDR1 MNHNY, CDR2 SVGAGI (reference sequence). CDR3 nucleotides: TGTGCCAGCAGAGCCCCGGGACAGGGAGATGGTTCACCCCTCCACTTT. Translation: CASRAPGQGDGSPLHF.

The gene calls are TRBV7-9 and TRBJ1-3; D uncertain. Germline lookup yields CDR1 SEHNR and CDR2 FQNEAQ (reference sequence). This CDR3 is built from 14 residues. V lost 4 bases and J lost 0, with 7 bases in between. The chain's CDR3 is CASSSALSGNTIYF. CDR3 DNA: TGTGCCAGCAGCTCAGCCCTCTCTGGAAACACCATATATTTT.

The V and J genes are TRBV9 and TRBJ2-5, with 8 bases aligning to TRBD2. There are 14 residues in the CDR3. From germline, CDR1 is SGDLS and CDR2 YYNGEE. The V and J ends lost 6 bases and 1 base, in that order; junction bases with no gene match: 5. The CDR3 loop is CASKPGTSQETQYF. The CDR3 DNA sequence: TGTGCCAGCAAGCCCGGGACTAGCCAAGAGACCCAGTACTTC.

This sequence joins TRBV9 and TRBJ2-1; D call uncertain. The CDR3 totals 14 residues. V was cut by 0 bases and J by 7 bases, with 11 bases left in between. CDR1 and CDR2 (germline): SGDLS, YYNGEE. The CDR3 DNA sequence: TGTGCCAGCAGCGTAGCTTTAGCTACGAATGAGCAGTTCTTC. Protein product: CASSVALATNEQFF.

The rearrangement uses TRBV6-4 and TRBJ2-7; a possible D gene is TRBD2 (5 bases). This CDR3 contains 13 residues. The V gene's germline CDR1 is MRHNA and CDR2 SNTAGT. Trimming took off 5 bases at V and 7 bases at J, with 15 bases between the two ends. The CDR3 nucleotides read TGTGCCAGCAGTCAAACCAGGACGGGGGAGCAGTACTTC. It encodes CASSQTRTGEQYF.

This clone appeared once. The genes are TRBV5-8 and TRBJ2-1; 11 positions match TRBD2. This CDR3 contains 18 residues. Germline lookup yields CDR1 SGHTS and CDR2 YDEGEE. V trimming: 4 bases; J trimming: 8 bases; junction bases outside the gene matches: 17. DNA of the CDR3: TGTGCCAGCAGCAGAACTAGCGGGGGAGCAAGGGGGGGTTATGAGCAGTTCTTC. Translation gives CASSRTSGGARGGYEQFF.

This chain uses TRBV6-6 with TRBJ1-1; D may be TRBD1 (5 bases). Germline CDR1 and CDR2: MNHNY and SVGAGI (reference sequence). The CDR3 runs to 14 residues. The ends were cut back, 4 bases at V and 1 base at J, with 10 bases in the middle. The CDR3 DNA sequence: TGTGCCAGCAGTTCTGGGGGGGGGAACACTGAAGCTTTCTTT. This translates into CASSSGGGNTEAFF.

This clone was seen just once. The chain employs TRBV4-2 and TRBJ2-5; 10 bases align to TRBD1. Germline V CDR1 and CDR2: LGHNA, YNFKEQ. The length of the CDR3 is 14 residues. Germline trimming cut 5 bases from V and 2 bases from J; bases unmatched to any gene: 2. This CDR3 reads CASSDRGRQETQYF. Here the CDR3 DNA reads TGTGCCAGCAGCGACAGGGGGCGTCAAGAGACCCAGTACTTC.

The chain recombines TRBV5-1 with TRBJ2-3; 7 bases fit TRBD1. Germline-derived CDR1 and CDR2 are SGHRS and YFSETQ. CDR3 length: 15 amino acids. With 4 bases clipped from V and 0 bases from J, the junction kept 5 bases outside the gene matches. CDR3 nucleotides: TGCGCCAGCAGCCCCCGGGGACAGAGCACAGATACGCAGTATTTT. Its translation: CASSPRGQSTDTQYF.